This paragraph reports one TCR beta chain. V lost 7 bases and J 6 bases, leaving 13 bases between the germline ends. The CDR3 has 13 residues. CDR1 LNHDA and CDR2 SQIVND come from the germline V gene (reference sequence). This record belongs to a study of OX40 agonist ivuxolimab in advanced cancers. Researchers took blood at baseline, on cycle 4 day 1, and on cycle 7 day 1. Method: immunoSEQ multiplex PCR; TCRdb's copy keeps in-frame clones and lacks some. The table has fewer than 85,000 clones, less than 85% seen once. This clonotype was obtained from an adult with an advanced solid tumor such as melanoma, head and neck, liver or kidney cancer. The sequences come from CD4+ or CD8+ T cells sorted from blood, collected in a trial of the OX40 agonist ivuxolimab. The V and J genes are TRBV19 and TRBJ2-1; D not resolved. The CDR3 reads CASMGREGNEQFF. The CDR3 DNA sequence: TGTGCCAGTATGGGAAGAGAAGGCAATGAGCAGTTCTTC.